The clone carrying this T cell receptor (beta chain) came up many times. Combining a sample-barcoded 5' primer with a J-beta primer mix, a second PCR ran for 7 to 11 cycles. MiXCR, applied by TCRdb to the 5' RACE reads, yields one record per CDR3 protein. Of hundreds of thousands of distinct CDR3 sequences in the sample, approximately 30% were seen once. This specimen comes from a study of blood T cells in healthy people across ages. Looked up from germline, CDR1 is MNHEY and CDR2 is SMNVEV (reference sequence). This CDR3 comprises 16 residues. Germline trimming cut 4 bases from V and 8 bases from J; bases unmatched to any gene: 14.

The specimen sequenced was blood. This clonotype was obtained from a woman of 80 years or more in good health. The J gene is TRBJ2-3, the V gene TRBV27; 8 bases map to TRBD2. The CDR3: CASSSKGALAGSTQYF. The CDR3 DNA sequence: TGTGCCAGCAGTTCTAAAGGCGCCCTAGCGGGTTCTACGCAGTATTTT.